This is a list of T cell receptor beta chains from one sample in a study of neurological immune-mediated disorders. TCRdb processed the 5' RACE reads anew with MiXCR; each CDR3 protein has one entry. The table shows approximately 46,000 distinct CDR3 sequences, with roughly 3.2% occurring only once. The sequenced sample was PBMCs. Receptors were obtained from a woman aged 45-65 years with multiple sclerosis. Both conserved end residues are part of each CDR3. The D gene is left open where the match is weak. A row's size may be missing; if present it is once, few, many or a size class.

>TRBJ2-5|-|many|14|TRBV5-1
CASSPTTRMETQYF
TGCGCCAGCAGCCCGACGACTAGAATGGAGACCCAGTACTTC
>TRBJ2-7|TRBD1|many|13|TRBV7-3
CASSLRDSSEQYF
TGTGCCAGCAGCTTAAGGGACAGTAGCGAGCAGTACTTC
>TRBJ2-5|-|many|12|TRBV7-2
CASSLTRETQYF
TGTGCCAGCAGCTTAACCAGAGAGACCCAGTACTTC
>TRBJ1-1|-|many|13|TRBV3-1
CASSHNEHGEAFF
TGTGCCAGCAGCCACAACGAACATGGTGAAGCTTTCTTT
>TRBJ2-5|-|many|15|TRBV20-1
CSAREVSGDQETQYF
TGCAGTGCTAGAGAGGTATCGGGGGACCAAGAGACCCAGTACTTC
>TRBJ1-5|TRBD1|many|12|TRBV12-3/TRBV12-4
CASGQGYQPQHF
TGTGCCAGTGGACAGGGTTATCAGCCCCAGCATTTT
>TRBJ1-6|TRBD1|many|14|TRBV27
CASRNRGVNSPLHF
TGTGCCAGCAGGAACAGGGGTGTGAATTCACCCCTCCACTTT
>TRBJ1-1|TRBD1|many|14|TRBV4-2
CASSQRTGRTEAFF
TGTGCCAGCAGCCAAAGGACAGGGAGGACTGAAGCTTTCTTT
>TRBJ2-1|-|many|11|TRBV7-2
CASTRRNEQFF
TGTGCCAGTACGCGGAGGAATGAGCAGTTCTTC
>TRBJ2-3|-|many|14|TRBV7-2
CASSRFPHTDTQYF
TGTGCCAGCAGCCGTTTCCCCCACACAGATACGCAGTATTTT
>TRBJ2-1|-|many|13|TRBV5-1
CASSSGSGPEQFF
TGCGCCAGCAGCTCAGGGAGCGGTCCCGAGCAGTTCTTC
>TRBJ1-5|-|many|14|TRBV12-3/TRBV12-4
CASSQGRYNQPQHF
TGTGCCAGCAGCCAAGGACGGTACAATCAGCCCCAGCATTTT
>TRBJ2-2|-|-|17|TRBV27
CASSSTPTRQITGELFF
TGTGCCAGCAGTTCAACTCCGACTAGACAGATCACCGGGGAGCTGTTTTTT
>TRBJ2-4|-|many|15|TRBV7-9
CASSRVGGRENIQYF
TGTGCCAGCAGCCGAGTCGGGGGGCGGGAAAACATTCAGTACTTC
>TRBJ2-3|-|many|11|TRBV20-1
CSAGRRGQQYF
TGCAGTGCTGGTCGCCGCGGCCAACAGTATTTT
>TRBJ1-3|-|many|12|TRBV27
CASISSGNTIYF
TGTGCCAGCATTTCTTCTGGAAACACCATATATTTT
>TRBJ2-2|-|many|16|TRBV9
CASSESRAGYTGELFF
TGTGCCAGCAGCGAAAGCAGGGCCGGGTACACCGGGGAGCTGTTTTTT
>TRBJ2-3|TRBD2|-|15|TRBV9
CASSPSGGRTDTQYF
TGTGCCAGCAGCCCCTCGGGAGGCCGCACAGATACGCAGTATTTT
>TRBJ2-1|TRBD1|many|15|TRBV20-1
CSAQLRDRVFNEQFF
TGCAGTGCTCAGCTCCGGGACAGGGTGTTCAATGAGCAGTTCTTC
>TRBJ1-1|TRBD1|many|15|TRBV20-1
CSARRGQDMNTEAFF
TGCAGTGCTAGAAGAGGACAGGACATGAACACTGAAGCTTTCTTT
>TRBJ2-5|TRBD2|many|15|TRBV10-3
CAIKKTSGGQETQYF
TGTGCCATCAAGAAGACTAGCGGAGGACAAGAGACCCAGTACTTC
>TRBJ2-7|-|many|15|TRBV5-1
CASSLVLSPNYEQYF
TGCGCCAGCAGCTTGGTGCTGAGCCCGAACTACGAGCAGTACTTC